The clone carrying this TCR beta chain was counted a few times. Its target is not known. These data are taken from a study of beta chain features in type 1 diabetes. Study results and caveats: Shortening of TCRB CDR3s, moderate but significant, appeared in all four CD4+ subsets of Type 1 diabetes patients. TCRB repertoires of naive, central memory and Treg cells appeared more similar among patients than among healthy donors. Cells expressing TCR highly could be over-represented by cDNA sequencing.

Expressed TCRB transcripts were sequenced because the entire RNA isolate underwent reverse transcription. Regulatory, naive and central memory T cell samples averaged approximately 3.8 million reads. Repertoires were generated with immunoSEQ multiplex PCR, while TCRdb's copy carries only in-frame clones and drops some. The sample includes around 140,000 clones, around 9% seen only once; the top ten take over 0.6%. V lost 3 bases, J lost 1 base, and 11 bases lay in between. From germline, CDR1 is MNHEY and CDR2 SMNVEV (reference sequence). The CDR3 loop spans 15 amino acids. The sequenced sample consisted of central memory CD4+ T cells from blood. The chain is built from TRBV27 and TRBJ2-3; D is perhaps TRBD1 (6 bases). The sequence was obtained from a young man with type 1 diabetes. The CDR3 DNA reads as TGTGCCAGCAGTTTTTTAGGGGGTGGCACAGATACGCAGTATTTT. Encoded protein: CASSFLGGGTDTQYF.